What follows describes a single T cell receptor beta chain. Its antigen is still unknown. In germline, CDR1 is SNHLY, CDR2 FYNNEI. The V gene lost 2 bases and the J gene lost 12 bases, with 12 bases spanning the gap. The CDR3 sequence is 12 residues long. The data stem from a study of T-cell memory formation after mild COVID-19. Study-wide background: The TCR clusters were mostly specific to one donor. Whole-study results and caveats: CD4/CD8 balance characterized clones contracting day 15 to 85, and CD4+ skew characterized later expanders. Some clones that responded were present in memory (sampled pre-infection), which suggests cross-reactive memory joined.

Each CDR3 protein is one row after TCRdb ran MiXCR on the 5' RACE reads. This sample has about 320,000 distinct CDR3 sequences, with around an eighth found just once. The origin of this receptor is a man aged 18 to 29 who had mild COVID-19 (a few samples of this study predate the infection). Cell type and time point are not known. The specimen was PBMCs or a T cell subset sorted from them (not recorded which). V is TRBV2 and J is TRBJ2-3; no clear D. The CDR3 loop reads CASSENQYHQYF. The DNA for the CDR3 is TGTGCCAGCAGTGAAAATCAGTATCACCAGTATTTT.